The present T cell receptor beta chain was sequenced within a study of PD-L1 blockade in urothelial cancer. Across the study: Male patients with bladder-origin urothelial cancer numbered about 90% of the roughly 29. Blood gave a median approximately 140,000 T cells.

Study-wide results and caveats: Prediction of better survival came from below-median pretreatment blood TCR clonality.

With respect to this clone: The antigen remains undetermined.

Sample time point: peripheral blood 6 weeks after treatment start. The investigators introduced synthetic TCR analog templates into each PCR as spikes. Clones were sequenced by immunoSEQ multiplex PCR, and TCRdb holds only the in-frame ones, with some missing. This sample has 65,000 to 85,000 clones, with approximately 90% found just once. The V gene end was trimmed by 0 bases and the J gene end by 9 bases; junction bases not matched to a gene: 8. Germline CDR1 reads MGHRA; CDR2 reads YSYEKL. There are 15 residues in the CDR3. The sequenced sample was PBMCs, obtained around atezolizumab (anti-PD-L1) treatment. This clonotype was obtained from a woman aged 80 or over with urothelial cancer. V and J are TRBV4-1 and TRBJ1-5; 7 positions match TRBD1. CDR3 sequence (DNA): TGCGCCAGCAGCCAAGAGGTCACCTGGACAGGGCCCCAGCATTTT. This codes for CASSQEVTWTGPQHF.